Shown below are 22 T cell receptor beta chains from a single sample sequenced in a study of memory CD4+ T cells and cytomegalovirus serostatus. Single viable CD3+CD4+CD8-CD45RO+ cells were sorted as the memory CD4+ T cells. The data were produced by immunoSEQ multiplex PCR, yet TCRdb's version contains in-frame clones alone and is incomplete. Of roughly 42,000 clones listed, approximately 84% are singletons. The sample taken for sequencing was memory CD4+ T cells from blood. The receptors were sampled from an adult in good health and CMV-seronegative.

This clone has a handful of counts. The chain uses TRBV25-1 and TRBJ1-1; the D is unclear. CDR1 MGHDK and CDR2 SYGVNS come from the germline V gene. With 6 bases removed from V and 2 bases from J, the gap between germline ends came to 10 bases. The CDR3 has 13 residues. As DNA, the CDR3 is TGTGCCAGCAGCGGTCAGGTTAACACTGAAGCTTTCTTT. The encoded protein is CASSGQVNTEAFF.

In DNA, the CDR3 is TGTGCCTGGAGTTTACCTGGGGGGTTTGCTGGAAACACCATATATTTT. Protein product: CAWSLPGGFAGNTIYF. V gene TRBV30 combines with J gene TRBJ1-3, with D tentatively TRBD1 (5 bases). V lost 2 bases and J 2 bases, leaving 16 bases between the germline ends. CDR1 and CDR2 (germline): GTSNPN, SVGIG (reference sequence). This CDR3 is 16 amino acids long.

V usage is TRBV5-6 and J usage is TRBJ2-1, with TRBD1 matching over 7 bases. The germline CDR1 and CDR2 sequences are SGHDT and YYEEEE. The CDR3 is 15 residues long. V shed 2 bases and J 2 bases; nucleotides not matched to a gene: 4. The CDR3 DNA reads as TGTGCCAGCAGCTTACAGGGGCCTGCCTACAATGAGCAGTTCTTC. It is translated as CASSLQGPAYNEQFF.

This clone showed up just once. This chain connects TRBV19 to TRBJ2-5; D is unresolved. V lost 4 bases to trimming and J lost 4 bases, with 13 bases between them. Germline CDR1 LNHDA, CDR2 SQIVND (reference sequence). CDR3 length: 14 residues. In DNA form, the CDR3 reads TGTGCCAGTAGTACCACCACGTCTGGAGAGACCCAGTACTTC. Amino acids: CASSTTTSGETQYF.

The genes are TRBV6-5 and TRBJ1-2; D possibly corresponds to TRBD1 (6 bases). This CDR3 is 15 amino acids long. CDR1 is MNHEY and CDR2 is SVGAGI in the germline V gene. Trimming took off 2 bases at V and 4 bases at J, with 14 bases between the two ends. The CDR3 is CASSYGRGQGYGYTF. CDR3 in DNA: TGTGCCAGCAGTTACGGTCGGGGGCAGGGCTATGGCTACACCTTC.

This chain links TRBV10-1 with TRBJ2-1; 10 bases fit TRBD1. CDR1 WNHNN and CDR2 SYGVQD come from the germline V gene (reference sequence). The CDR3 loop spans 12 amino acids. Trimming at V came to 8 bases and at J to 7 bases, leaving 2 bases not matched to a gene. Written as DNA, the CDR3 is TGCGCCAGCGGGACAGGGGTAAATGAGCAGTTCTTC. Protein product: CASGTGVNEQFF.

This chain connects TRBV7-8 to TRBJ1-4; D unclear. This CDR3 has 13 residues. Germline CDR1 and CDR2: SGHVS and FQNEAQ. The ends were cut back, 5 bases at V and 3 bases at J, with 7 bases in the middle. CDR3 nucleotides: TGTGCCAGCAGCCAGCCAGCTAATGAAAAACTGTTTTTT. Its protein product is CASSQPANEKLFF.

The V gene is TRBV6-1, the J gene TRBJ2-3; unclear D gene. The germline V gene encodes CDR1 MNHNS and CDR2 SASEGT. This CDR3 has 13 amino acids. The V gene lost 7 bases and the J gene lost 5 bases, with 13 bases spanning the gap. Written as DNA, the CDR3 is TGTGCCAGCAAGCCCCCGTCCCGAGATACGCAGTATTTT. Encoded protein: CASKPPSRDTQYF.

J is TRBJ1-2 and V is TRBV9; TRBD1 might be the D (6 bases). The CDR3 has 16 residues. V shed 0 bases and J shed 4 bases, with 16 bases lying between them. The germline V gene has CDR1 SGDLS and CDR2 YYNGEE. The CDR3 sequence is CASSVEPTGSPYGYTF. The CDR3 bases are TGTGCCAGCAGCGTAGAGCCCACAGGGAGCCCCTATGGCTACACCTTC.

In its sample, this clone was seen once. The chain recombines TRBV9 with TRBJ2-7; 7 bases map to TRBD1. The CDR3 has 13 residues. V trimming: 3 bases; J trimming: 12 bases; junction bases outside the gene matches: 12. Germline V gene lookup returns CDR1 SGDLS and CDR2 YYNGEE. CDR3: CASSGPDRRLLYF. CDR3 sequence (DNA): TGTGCCAGCAGCGGCCCGGACAGGAGACTCCTGTACTTC.

The chain is built from TRBV18 and TRBJ1-1; D ambiguous. The CDR3 runs to 15 residues. CDR1 and CDR2 (germline): KGHSH, LQKENI. The V gene lost 0 bases and the J gene lost 11 bases, with 19 bases spanning the gap. The CDR3 loop is CASSPPSRVGSVAFF. As DNA, the CDR3 is TGTGCCAGCTCACCACCGTCGAGAGTGGGCTCGGTTGCTTTCTTT.

This clone has a handful of counts. V usage is TRBV18 and J usage is TRBJ1-1, with a possible D match to TRBD1 (6 bases). V lost 8 bases to trimming and J lost 8 bases, with 18 bases between them. The CDR3 is 13 amino acids. Germline V gene sequence: CDR1 KGHSH, CDR2 LQKENI. The CDR3: CASQRSGQPEAFF. CDR3 DNA sequence: TGTGCCAGCCAGCGATCTGGACAGCCAGAAGCTTTCTTT.

This clone was recorded only once. The V and J genes are TRBV25-1 and TRBJ2-1; no clear D gene. This CDR3 has 13 amino acids. CDR1 is MGHDK, CDR2 SYGVNS, per germline. The V end lost 7 bases, the J end lost 3 bases, and 10 bases lay between the germline ends. The chain's CDR3 is CASIATNYNEQFF. The CDR3 DNA follows: TGTGCCAGCATCGCCACAAACTACAATGAGCAGTTCTTC.

The chain uses TRBV5-8 and TRBJ1-5; D not resolved. V was shortened by 4 bases and J by 6 bases, with 11 bases between the two germline ends. The CDR3 covers 13 residues. The germline CDR1 and CDR2 sequences are SGHTS and YDEGEE. This CDR3 reads CASSRRRSQPQHF. The CDR3 DNA reads as TGTGCCAGCAGCCGAAGACGGAGTCAGCCCCAGCATTTT.

V is TRBV4-1 and J is TRBJ2-3; 8 bases are a match to TRBD1. The CDR3 spans 17 residues. V lost 1 base to trimming and J lost 2 bases; unmatched junction nucleotides: 8. In germline, CDR1 is MGHRA, CDR2 YSYEKL. The CDR3 bases are TGCGCCAGCAGCCAAGTGGGGACAGGAGCACTCACAGATACGCAGTATTTT. As protein: CASSQVGTGALTDTQYF.

This clone was recorded only once. The chain employs TRBV29-1 and TRBJ2-1, with 9 bases identical to TRBD1. CDR3 length: 15 residues. Germline CDR1 and CDR2: SQVTM and ANQGSEA. With 3 bases clipped from V and 7 bases from J, the junction kept 10 bases outside the gene matches. This CDR3 reads CSVEGQGFDDNEQFF. In DNA, the CDR3 is TGCAGCGTTGAGGGACAGGGATTTGATGATAATGAGCAGTTCTTC.

This clone was observed a single time. The rearrangement joins TRBV7-6 to TRBJ2-6, with D possibly TRBD1 on 5 matching bases. The CDR3 covers 16 residues. V was pared by 5 bases and J by 0 bases, with 11 bases between. Germline loops: CDR1 SGHVS, CDR2 FNYEAQ. In nucleotides, the CDR3 is TGTGCCAGCAGCACACGACAGACCTCTGGGGCCAACGTCCTGACTTTC. Amino acid sequence: CASSTRQTSGANVLTF.

This clone appeared a single time. The chain uses TRBV30 and TRBJ1-1; D gene ambiguous. The CDR3 sequence is 13 residues long. The germline gives CDR1 GTSNPN, CDR2 SVGIG (reference sequence). V was trimmed by 3 bases and J by 3 bases, leaving 11 bases between them. DNA of the CDR3: TGTGCCTGGAGAGAACAGAGGGACACTGAAGCTTTCTTT. Encoded protein: CAWREQRDTEAFF.

The V gene is TRBV28, the J gene TRBJ2-7; 8 bases align to TRBD1. Germline-derived CDR1 and CDR2 are MDHEN and SYDVKM. Losses at the gene ends were 5 bases for V and 0 bases for J; bases not matched to a gene: 9. The CDR3 length is 16 residues. Here the CDR3 reads CASSTYRGSFSYEQYF. The CDR3, as DNA: TGTGCCAGCAGTACGTACAGGGGGAGCTTCTCCTACGAGCAGTACTTC.

In this sample, this clone turned up a few times. V gene TRBV19 combines with J gene TRBJ2-1, with D perhaps TRBD1 (5 bases). The V end was cut by 6 bases, the J end by 4 bases, with 16 bases between. Germline CDR1 LNHDA, CDR2 SQIVND (reference sequence). The CDR3 has 15 residues. The CDR3 DNA is TGTGCCAGTAGAGTCGACAGATCGAGTTACAATGAGCAGTTCTTC. Protein: CASRVDRSSYNEQFF.

The chain's CDR3 is CASSLGQGPSFRLNTGELFF. In nucleotides, the CDR3 is TGTGCCAGCAGTTTGGGACAGGGGCCTAGTTTCCGGCTAAACACCGGGGAGCTGTTTTTT. The rearrangement joins TRBV28 to TRBJ2-2, with 10 bases matching TRBD1. The length of the CDR3 is 20 residues. V dropped 3 bases and J dropped 2; count of bases not matched to a gene: 15. The germline V gene encodes CDR1 MDHEN and CDR2 SYDVKM.

The chain links TRBV2 to TRBJ1-5; a weak D match, TRBD1 (5 bases). CDR1 is SNHLY, CDR2 FYNNEI, per germline. This CDR3 spans 16 amino acids. V was cut by 4 bases and J by 5 bases, with 18 bases left in between. CDR3 nucleotide sequence: TGTGCCAGCAGTGGGAGTCCGACAGCCGTCTATCAGCCCCAGCATTTT. The encoded protein is CASSGSPTAVYQPQHF.